The present entry profiles one TCR beta chain with its context. The clone's antigen remains unknown. No much larger clone is present one base from it, and per-base qualities are unavailable. A distance of 6 bases separates the germline ends of V and J, which lose 1 base and 2 bases respectively. There are 13 amino acids in the CDR3, from cysteine to phenylalanine inclusive. Only CDR3 DNA is held: 39 bases, read in frame from base 1. The CDR3 regions of human TCRbeta chains were analyzed by immunosequencing. The authors' analysis ran thus. TCRs in the repertoires were compared against a reference library of SARS-CoV-2-specific TCRs that had been generated with the MIRA antigen-specificity platform. Breadth meant the fraction of unique TCRs that were SARS-CoV-2-associated, whereas depth meant the fraction of total T cells that were SARS-CoV-2-associated. Using the MIRA data, every spike-specific TCR was mapped to the spike region that the TCR reacted to and assigned to either a CD4 or a CD8 class. Log10-transformed breadth and depth values were compared by one-way ANOVA with Sidak's multiple comparisons tests. In its TCRdb copy, this immuneACCESS table keeps in-frame sequences only and misses some clones. Where compared with another copy, unresolved V genes explain less than half of these, and the others have no known cause. The DNA was the basis for D and trimming; V, J and clone size are from that table. For this sample there are 150,000 to 200,000 clones; less than 95% appear just once. Of the sample, about 0.6% falls within the top ten clones.

The data originate from a study of T cell responses to AZD1222 COVID-19 vaccine (dated by TCRdb to the early 2020s). Background on the whole study: Because spike-specific TCR depth and breadth did not differ between the two schedules, AZD1222 recipients who got a second dose at roughly 4 weeks were pooled with those who got a second dose at roughly 12 weeks. Trial participants were enrolled by age into 18-55, 56-69 and 70-plus year subgroups, with approximately 150, 28 and 58 TCR-sequenced participants respectively. A total of approximately 250 trial participants underwent TCR sequencing, of whom under 220 had received two doses of AZD1222 and 26 had received two doses of the MenACWY control vaccine.

What the authors observed across the whole study: Vaccine-associated CD4 TCRs spanned the whole spike protein, with dominant responses in regions 160-218 and 743-854. Participants were mostly white British and included more females than males, and it was suggested by the authors that clonal diversity may have been underestimated. After two AZD1222 doses, spike-specific TCR breadth and depth were significantly higher than at day 0 and than in MenACWY recipients. Reportedly, close to half of the unique spike-specific TCRs recognized epitopes lying outside the regions that are mutated in the B.1.351 and B.1.1.7 variants. Conclusions about previously exposed vaccinees are limited because only five to seven AZD1222 recipients were SARS-CoV-2 seropositive at baseline. No day 14 peak-response samples were available, so repertoires were characterized only after the peak T cell response. The 56-69-year group was small, and its depth increase did not reach significance, likely because of low power.

What the time point label conveys for this sample: baseline before first vaccination. Samples from vaccinated people were obtained from the UK trials COV001 and COV002, which included a single-blind randomized controlled phase 2/3 trial of AZD1222 (ChAdOx1 nCoV-19) in healthy adults. For TCRbeta chain sequencing, PBMC samples from trial participants were taken at day 0 and at day 28 after the second dose. This sequence originates from an adult in good health. The sequences come from peripheral blood, collected on day 0 of AZD1222 vaccination. The sequence joins TRBV12-3 or TRBV12-4 to TRBJ2-7; the D gene lacks a confident call. The sequence in DNA is TGTGCCAGCAGTTTAGAGGTCCCCTACGAGCAGTACTTC. Translated, this gives CASSLEVPYEQYF.